A single sample gave rise to the 8 T cell receptor beta chains below, sequenced in a study of T cell changes during pregnancy in multiple sclerosis. The assay was immunoSEQ multiplex PCR, and TCRdb's table has in-frame clones only and misses some. The repertoire consists of 80,000 to 130,000 clones, with around 92% occurring once and the leading ten covering 0.7% to 0.9%. The sequencing used peripheral blood, collected before pregnancy. The receptor source for this set is a female donor with multiple sclerosis, enrolled in a pregnancy study.

The chain recombines TRBV13 with TRBJ2-2; D possibly corresponds to TRBD2 (6 bases). Per germline, CDR1 PRHDT and CDR2 FYEKMQ (reference sequence). This CDR3 region has 16 residues. The germline V and J ends were trimmed by 6 bases and 4 bases, with 18 bases remaining between them. CDR3 nucleotides: TGTGCCAGCAGTCAGGAGGGCGGAGCCCGCACCGGGGAGCTGTTTTTT. Its translation is CASSQEGGARTGELFF. The full variable domain, with the rest looked up from reference TRBV13 and TRBJ2-2, is AAGVIQSPRHLIKEKRETATLKCYPIPRHDTVYWYQQGPGQDPQFLISFYEKMQSDKGSIPDRFSAQQFSDYHSELNMSSLELGDSALYFCASSQEGGARTGELFFGEGSRLTVL.

The chain uses TRBV7-9 and TRBJ1-1; weak D call: TRBD1 (5 bases). Trimming left V 2 bases short and J 4 bases short, with 8 bases between. Germline V gene lookup returns CDR1 SEHNR and CDR2 FQNEAQ (reference sequence). The CDR3 extends over 13 amino acids. Here the CDR3 reads CASSLRGGTEAFF. The CDR3 nucleotides read TGTGCCAGCAGCTTAAGGGGAGGCACTGAAGCTTTCTTT.

The CDR3 bases are TGTGCCAGCAGCGCGGCGGGCCCTAGCACAGATACGCAGTATTTT. Its translation: CASSAAGPSTDTQYF. The chain links TRBV9 to TRBJ2-3; D is possibly TRBD2 (5 bases). Per germline, CDR1 SGDLS and CDR2 YYNGEE. The CDR3 sequence is 15 residues long. Trimming pared 3 bases from V and 0 bases from J, leaving 11 bases between.

The CDR3 loop is CASSVEGLNTEAFF. CDR3 coding DNA: TGTGCCAGCAGCGTAGAGGGGTTGAACACTGAAGCTTTCTTT. The chain couples TRBV9 to TRBJ1-1, with D possibly being TRBD1 (5 bases). The CDR3 runs to 14 residues. Germline values: CDR1 SGDLS, CDR2 YYNGEE. Trimming removed 0 bases from V and 0 bases from J, with 6 bases in between.

The chain is built from TRBV27 and TRBJ2-1, with D possibly matching TRBD2 (6 bases). Germline CDR1 and CDR2: MNHEY and SMNVEV (reference sequence). The ends were cut back, 5 bases at V and 9 bases at J, with 20 bases in the middle. The CDR3 is 15 amino acids. The CDR3 DNA follows: TGTGCCAGCAGTGCAGGACCCAGTGGGGGGTTTGAGCAGTTCTTC. Its protein product is CASSAGPSGGFEQFF.

V and J are TRBV19 and TRBJ2-2; perhaps TRBD2 as D (7 bases). Trimming took off 2 bases at V and 6 bases at J, with 25 bases between the two ends. CDR3 length: 19 amino acids. Germline values: CDR1 LNHDA, CDR2 SQIVND (reference sequence). For the CDR3, the DNA is TGTGCCAGTAGTATAACAGGGCAGGGTAATAGCGGGTTTGCCGGGGAGCTGTTTTTT. It yields the protein CASSITGQGNSGFAGELFF.

J is TRBJ1-1 and V is TRBV6-1, with unresolved D. The CDR3 is 14 amino acids. Trimming removed 7 bases from V and 3 bases from J, with 15 bases in between. Germline CDR1 is MNHNS and CDR2 is SASEGT. The CDR3 protein is CASTRRETHTEAFF. DNA of the CDR3: TGTGCCAGCACCCGTAGGGAGACTCACACTGAAGCTTTCTTT.

The chain is built from TRBV25-1 and TRBJ2-7; possibly TRBD1 for D (6 bases). V shed 10 bases and J shed 12 bases, with 22 bases lying between them. CDR1 and CDR2 (germline): MGHDK, SYGVNS. CDR3 size: 12 residues. In nucleotides, the CDR3 is TGTGCCACCAGCCTCTCCAACAGGGACCTGTACTTC. This translates into CATSLSNRDLYF.